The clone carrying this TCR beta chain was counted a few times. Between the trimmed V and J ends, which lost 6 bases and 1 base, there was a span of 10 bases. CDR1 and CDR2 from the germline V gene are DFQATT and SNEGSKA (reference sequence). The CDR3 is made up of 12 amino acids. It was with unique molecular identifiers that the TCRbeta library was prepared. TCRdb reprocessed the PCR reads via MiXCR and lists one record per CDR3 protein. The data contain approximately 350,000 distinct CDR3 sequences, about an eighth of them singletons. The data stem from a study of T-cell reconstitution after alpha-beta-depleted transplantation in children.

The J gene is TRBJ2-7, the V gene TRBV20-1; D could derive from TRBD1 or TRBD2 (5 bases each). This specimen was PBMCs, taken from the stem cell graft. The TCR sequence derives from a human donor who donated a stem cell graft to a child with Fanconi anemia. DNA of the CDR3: TGCAGTGCAGGGACGGATTCCTACGAGCAGTACTTC. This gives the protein CSAGTDSYEQYF.